This TCR beta chain was found in a study of cytomegalovirus exposure and HLA in healthy donors. Study overall: An analysis done earlier identified fewer than 140 million unique TCR beta sequences from about 179 million T cells. Study observations and caveats: Analyzed later, association rates of TCRs varied across HLA loci, with DRB1 most and HLA-C fewest. When analyzed later, a missense DCLRE1C variant was found to be linked to TCR beta V- and J-gene trimming. Cytomegalovirus association was assigned to about 180 TCR beta chains.

This clone was seen a few times. What it binds is unknown. J gave up 7 bases and V 4 bases, and 9 bases lay outside the gene matches. The CDR3 contains 16 residues. Germline V CDR1 and CDR2: SGHTA, FQGNSA. The PCR had 60 Vbeta and 13 Jbeta primers. The table came from immunoSEQ multiplex PCR; TCRdb's copy has only in-frame clones and leaves some out. In the table there are more than 95,000 clones, around 72% of which are singletons. The source material was PBMCs. The chain employs TRBV7-2 and TRBJ2-2, with 10 bases matching TRBD1. The receptor was derived from a woman aged 50 to 60 in good health and CMV-seropositive. CDR3 in amino acids: CASSSRPGQGYGELFF. CDR3 in DNA: TGTGCCAGCAGCTCTAGACCGGGACAGGGGTACGGGGAGCTGTTTTTT.